This T cell receptor beta chain was captured in a study of post-analysis software for immune sequencing data. Whole-study results and caveats: Compared with controls, patients showed significantly lower normalized Chao1 diversity.

This clonotype has ten or more counts. Its antigen remains unidentified. The library was made from cDNA and included unique molecular identifiers. When about 0.85 to 11 million T cells were used, they gave approximately 530,000 cDNA molecules. TCRdb reprocessed the PCR reads with MiXCR, giving one entry per CDR3 protein. The data hold about 200,000 distinct CDR3 sequences, with around 29% observed a single time. The TCR originated in a girl aged 2 to 17 with multiple sclerosis. Sequencing used blood.

In DNA form, the CDR3 reads TGCGCCACCTCCACCGGCGGACTAGTCTACAATGAGCAGTTCTTC. It is translated as CATSTGGLVYNEQFF. The chain combines TRBV5-1 with TRBJ2-1, with 7 bases identical to TRBD2. The germline V gene encodes CDR1 SGHRS and CDR2 YFSETQ. This CDR3 spans 15 amino acids. V lost 9 bases and J lost 3; bases outside the gene matches: 12.